This T cell receptor (beta chain) is from a study of cytomegalovirus exposure and HLA in healthy donors. Looked up from germline, CDR1 is SGHTA and CDR2 is FQGNSA. The CDR3 spans 15 residues. Trimming cost V 1 base and J 7 bases; bases outside gene matches: 7. Both 60 Vbeta primers and 13 Jbeta primers went into the PCR. TCRdb keeps only in-frame clones here, not all; method: immunoSEQ multiplex PCR. The data hold about 190,000 clones, with around 67% observed a single time. Material for sequencing was PBMCs. This sequence joins TRBV7-2 and TRBJ2-1; 7 bases fit TRBD2. This clonotype originated in a woman aged 25 to 45 in good health and CMV-seropositive. Here the CDR3 DNA reads TGTGCCAGCAGCTTAGAAGTGGGGAGGGGTAATGAGCAGTTCTTC. Amino acid sequence: CASSLEVGRGNEQFF.